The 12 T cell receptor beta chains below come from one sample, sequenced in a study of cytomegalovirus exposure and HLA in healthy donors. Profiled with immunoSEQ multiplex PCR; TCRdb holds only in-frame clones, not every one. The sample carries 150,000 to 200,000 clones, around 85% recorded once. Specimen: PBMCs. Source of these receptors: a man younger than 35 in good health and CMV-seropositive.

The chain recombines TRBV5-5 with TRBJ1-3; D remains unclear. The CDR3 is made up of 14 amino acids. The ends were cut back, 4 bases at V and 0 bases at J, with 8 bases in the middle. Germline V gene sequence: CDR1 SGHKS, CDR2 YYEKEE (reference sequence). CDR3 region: CASSPDYSGNTIYF. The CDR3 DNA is TGTGCCAGCAGCCCGGACTACTCTGGAAACACCATATATTTT.

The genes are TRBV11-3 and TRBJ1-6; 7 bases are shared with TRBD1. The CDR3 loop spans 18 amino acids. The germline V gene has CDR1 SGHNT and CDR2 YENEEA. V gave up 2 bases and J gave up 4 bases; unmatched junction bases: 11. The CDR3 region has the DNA TGTGCCAGCAGCTTATCAAACAGGGGCTCCCCTTATAATTCACCCCTCCACTTT. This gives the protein CASSLSNRGSPYNSPLHF.

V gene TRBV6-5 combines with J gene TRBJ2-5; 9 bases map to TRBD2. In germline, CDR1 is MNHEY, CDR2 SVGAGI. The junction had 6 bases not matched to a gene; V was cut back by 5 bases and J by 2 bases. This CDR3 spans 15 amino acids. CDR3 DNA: TGTGCCAGCAGTGCACTAGCGGGCGTACAAGAGACCCAGTACTTC. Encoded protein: CASSALAGVQETQYF.

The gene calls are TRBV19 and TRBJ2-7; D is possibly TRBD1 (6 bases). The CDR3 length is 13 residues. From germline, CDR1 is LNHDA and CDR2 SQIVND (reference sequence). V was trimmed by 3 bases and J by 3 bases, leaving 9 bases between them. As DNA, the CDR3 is TGTGCCAGTAGTATCCAGGGGTTCTACGAGCAGTACTTC. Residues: CASSIQGFYEQYF.

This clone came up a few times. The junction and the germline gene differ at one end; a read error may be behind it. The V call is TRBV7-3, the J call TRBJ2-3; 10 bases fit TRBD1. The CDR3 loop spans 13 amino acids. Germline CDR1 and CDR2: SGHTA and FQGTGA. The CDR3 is CASSTQPRDRGIF. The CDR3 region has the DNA TGTGCCAGCAGCACCCAACCCAGGGACAGGGGAATCTTT.

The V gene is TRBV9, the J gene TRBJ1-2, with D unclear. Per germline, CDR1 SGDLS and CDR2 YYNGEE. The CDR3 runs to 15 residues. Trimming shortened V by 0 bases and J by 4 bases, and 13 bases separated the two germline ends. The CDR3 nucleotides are TGTGCCAGCAGCGTAGCGCTACAGAACACCTATGGCTACACCTTC. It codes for CASSVALQNTYGYTF.

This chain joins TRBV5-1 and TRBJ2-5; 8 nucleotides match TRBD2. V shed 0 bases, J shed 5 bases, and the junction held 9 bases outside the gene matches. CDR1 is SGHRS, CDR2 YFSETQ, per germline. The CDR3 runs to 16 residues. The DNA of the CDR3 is TGCGCCAGCAGCTTGGGCAGCGGGGGTGTAGGGGAGACCCAGTACTTC. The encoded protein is CASSLGSGGVGETQYF.

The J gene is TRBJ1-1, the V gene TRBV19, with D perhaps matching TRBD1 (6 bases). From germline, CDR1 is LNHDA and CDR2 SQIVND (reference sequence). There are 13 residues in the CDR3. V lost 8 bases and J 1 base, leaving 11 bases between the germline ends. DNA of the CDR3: TGTGCCAGTGCAACAGGGCCGAACACTGAAGCTTTCTTT. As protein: CASATGPNTEAFF.

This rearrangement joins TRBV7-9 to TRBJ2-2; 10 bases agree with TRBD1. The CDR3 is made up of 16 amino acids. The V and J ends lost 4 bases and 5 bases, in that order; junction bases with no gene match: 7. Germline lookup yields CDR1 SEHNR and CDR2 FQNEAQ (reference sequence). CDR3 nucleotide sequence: TGTGCCAGCAGCTCTCCGGACAGGGGGGTGACCGGGGAGCTGTTTTTT. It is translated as CASSSPDRGVTGELFF. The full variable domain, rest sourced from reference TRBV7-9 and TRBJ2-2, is DTGVSQNPRHKITKRGQNVTFRCDPISEHNRLYWYRQTLGQGPEFLTYFQNEAQLEKSRLLSDRFSAERPKGSFSTLEIQRTEQGDSAMYLCASSSPDRGVTGELFFGEGSRLTVL.

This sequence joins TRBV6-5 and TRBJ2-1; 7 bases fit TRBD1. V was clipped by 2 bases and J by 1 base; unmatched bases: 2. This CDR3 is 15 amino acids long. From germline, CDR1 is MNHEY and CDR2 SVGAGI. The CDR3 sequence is CASSYGRGSYNEQFF. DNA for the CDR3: TGTGCCAGCAGTTACGGCAGGGGGTCCTACAATGAGCAGTTCTTC.

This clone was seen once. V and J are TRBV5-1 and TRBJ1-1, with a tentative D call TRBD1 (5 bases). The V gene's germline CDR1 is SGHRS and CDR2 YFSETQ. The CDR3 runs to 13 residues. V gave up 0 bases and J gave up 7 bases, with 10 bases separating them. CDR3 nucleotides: TGCGCCAGCAGCTTGGTGCCAGGGATTGAAGCTTTCTTT. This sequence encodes CASSLVPGIEAFF.

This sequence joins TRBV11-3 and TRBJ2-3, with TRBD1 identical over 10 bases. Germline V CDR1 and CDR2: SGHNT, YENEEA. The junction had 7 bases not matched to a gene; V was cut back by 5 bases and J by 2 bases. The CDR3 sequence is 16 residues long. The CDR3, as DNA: TGTGCCAGCAGCCCGCGACAGGGGGCAGACACAGATACGCAGTATTTT. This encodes CASSPRQGADTDTQYF.